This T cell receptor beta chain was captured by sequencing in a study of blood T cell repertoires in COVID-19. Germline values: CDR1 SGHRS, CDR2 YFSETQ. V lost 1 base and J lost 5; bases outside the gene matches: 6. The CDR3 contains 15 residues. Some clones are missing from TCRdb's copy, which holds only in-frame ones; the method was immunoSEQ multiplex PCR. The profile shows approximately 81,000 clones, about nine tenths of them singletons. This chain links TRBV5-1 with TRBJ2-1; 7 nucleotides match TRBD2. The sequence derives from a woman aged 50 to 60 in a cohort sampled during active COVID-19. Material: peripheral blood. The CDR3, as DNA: TGCGCCAGCAGCTTGATGCTAGCGGAGGACAATGAGCAGTTCTTC. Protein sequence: CASSLMLAEDNEQFF.